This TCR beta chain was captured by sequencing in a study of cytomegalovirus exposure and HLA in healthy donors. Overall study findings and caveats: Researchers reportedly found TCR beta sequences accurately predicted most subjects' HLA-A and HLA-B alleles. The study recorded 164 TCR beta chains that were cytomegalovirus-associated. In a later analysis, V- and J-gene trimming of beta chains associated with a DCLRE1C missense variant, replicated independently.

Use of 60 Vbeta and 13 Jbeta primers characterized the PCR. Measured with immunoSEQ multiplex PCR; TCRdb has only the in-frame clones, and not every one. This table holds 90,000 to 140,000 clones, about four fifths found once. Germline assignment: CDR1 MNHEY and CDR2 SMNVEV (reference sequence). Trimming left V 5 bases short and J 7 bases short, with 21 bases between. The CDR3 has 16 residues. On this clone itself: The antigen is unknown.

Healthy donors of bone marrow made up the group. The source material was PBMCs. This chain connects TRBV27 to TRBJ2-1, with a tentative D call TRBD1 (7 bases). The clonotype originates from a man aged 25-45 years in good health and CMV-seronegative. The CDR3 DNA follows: TGTGCCAGCAGTCCTCCCGGGACCCCAGGGGGGAATGAGCAGTTCTTC. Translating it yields CASSPPGTPGGNEQFF.